Below are 21 T cell receptor beta chains sequenced from a single sample in a study of cytomegalovirus exposure and HLA in healthy donors. The PCR used 60 Vbeta and 13 Jbeta primers. The assay was immunoSEQ multiplex PCR, and TCRdb's table has in-frame clones only and misses some. Of 150,000 to 200,000 clones in the sample, roughly 78% are singletons; the top ten hold about 0.63%. The sequencing input was PBMCs. The receptor set was obtained from a boy between 10 and 17 years old in good health and CMV-seronegative.

This chain connects TRBV27 to TRBJ2-3; D gene uncertain. V shed 4 bases and J shed 6 bases, with 11 bases lying between them. Germline V gene lookup returns CDR1 MNHEY and CDR2 SMNVEV (reference sequence). CDR3 size: 13 residues. For the CDR3, the DNA is TGTGCCAGCAGTTCTCCCGTGGGCGATACGCAGTATTTT. Translated: CASSSPVGDTQYF.

V and J are TRBV14 and TRBJ1-5; D remains ambiguous. Trimming took 4 bases from V and 4 from J, leaving 11 bases between them. The CDR3 sequence is 14 residues long. In germline, CDR1 is SGHDN, CDR2 FVKESK. As DNA, the CDR3 is TGTGCCAGCAGCCCCACACTACCTAATCAGCCCCAGCATTTT. Translated, it gives CASSPTLPNQPQHF.

This clone was seen only once. The CDR3 loop reads CASSYLDYSETQYF. The CDR3 nucleotides are TGTGCCAGCAGCTACTTGGACTACTCGGAGACCCAGTACTTC. The chain uses TRBV7-8 and TRBJ2-5; D possibly corresponds to TRBD2 (6 bases). The CDR3 contains 14 residues. With 4 bases removed from V and 5 bases from J, the gap between germline ends came to 14 bases. The germline V gene has CDR1 SGHVS and CDR2 FQNEAQ.

This CDR3 is CASYRERNTEAFF. The CDR3 DNA reads as TGTGCCAGTTACAGGGAGCGGAACACTGAAGCTTTCTTT. The J gene is TRBJ1-1, the V gene TRBV2; TRBD1 is a possible D gene (6 bases). This CDR3 spans 13 amino acids. Germline CDR1 and CDR2: SNHLY and FYNNEI. Trimming left V 9 bases short and J 1 base short, with 12 bases between.

In this sample, this clone turned up a few times. The chain joins TRBV5-1 to TRBJ2-2; no clear D. The V end lost 4 bases, the J end lost 0 bases, and 10 bases lay between the germline ends. Germline lookup yields CDR1 SGHRS and CDR2 YFSETQ. The CDR3 loop spans 15 amino acids. As DNA, the CDR3 is TGCGCCAGCAGCCTGGGCCTAACGAACACCGGGGAGCTGTTTTTT. It encodes CASSLGLTNTGELFF. The variable domain in full, completed from reference TRBV5-1 and TRBJ2-2, reads KAGVTQTPRYLIKTRGQQVTLSCSPISGHRSVSWYQQTPGQGLQFLFEYFSETQRNKGNFPGRFSGRQFSNSRSEMNVSTLELGDSALYLCASSLGLTNTGELFFGEGSRLTVL.

The V gene is TRBV5-1, the J gene TRBJ2-7; TRBD1 matches at 9 bases. The length of the CDR3 is 15 residues. Trimming at V came to 0 bases and at J to 1 base, leaving 2 bases not matched to a gene. CDR1 is SGHRS and CDR2 is YFSETQ in the germline V gene. The CDR3 protein is CASSLVTGGSYEQYF. CDR3 coding DNA: TGCGCCAGCAGCTTGGTGACAGGGGGATCCTACGAGCAGTACTTC.

The chain is built from TRBV19 and TRBJ1-2; D is unclear. The CDR3 sequence is 11 residues long. V gave up 4 bases and J gave up 7 bases, with 7 bases separating them. Germline CDR1 reads LNHDA; CDR2 reads SQIVND (reference sequence). This chain's CDR3 is CASSTGGGYTF. In DNA form, the CDR3 reads TGTGCCAGTAGTACGGGTGGTGGCTACACCTTC.

The chain recombines TRBV7-2 with TRBJ1-1, with 8 bases that match TRBD1. The CDR3 is 13 residues long. Germline V gene data show CDR1 as SGHTA and CDR2 as FQGNSA. Trimming cost V 5 bases and J 10 bases; bases outside gene matches: 9. The DNA for the CDR3 is TGTGCCAGCAGCCCGGAACCGACAGGGGTAGCTTTCTTT. It codes for CASSPEPTGVAFF. The full variable domain, completed using reference TRBV7-2 and TRBJ1-1, is GAGVSQSPSNKVTEKGKDVELRCDPISGHTALYWYRQSLGQGLEFLIYFQGNSAPDKSGLPSDRFSAERTGGSVSTLTIQRTQQEDSAVYLCASSPEPTGVAFFGQGTRLTVV.

This chain connects TRBV18 to TRBJ1-4; no definite D call. Trimming removed 0 bases from V and 0 bases from J, with 8 bases in between. CDR1 and CDR2 (germline): KGHSH, LQKENI. This CDR3 comprises 16 residues. Here the CDR3 reads CASSPPSRATNEKLFF. As DNA, the CDR3 is TGTGCCAGCTCACCACCGTCTCGGGCAACTAATGAAAAACTGTTTTTT.

This clone was seen a handful of times. V and J are TRBV12-5 and TRBJ2-1; 7 bases match TRBD2. The CDR3 consists of 17 residues. The germline CDR1 and CDR2 sequences are LGHNT and FRNRAP. J gave up 0 bases and V 1 base, and 6 bases lay outside the gene matches. The CDR3 sequence is CASGLGRELPSYNEQFF. The CDR3 bases are TGTGCTAGTGGTTTGGGGCGGGAGCTCCCCTCCTACAATGAGCAGTTCTTC.

The rearrangement links TRBV7-8 to TRBJ2-5; TRBD2 matches 11 bases. The J call may be wrong; the DNA end is better matched by TRBJ2-7. There are 16 residues in the CDR3. Germline values: CDR1 SGHVS, CDR2 FQNEAQ. The CDR3 sequence: CASSLGRTSGSYEQYF. The CDR3 DNA reads TGTGCCAGCAGCTTAGGCAGGACTAGCGGGTCCTACGAGCAGTACTTC.

Only a few counts were recorded for this clone. This chain joins TRBV16 and TRBJ1-2, with no clear D. This CDR3 contains 14 residues. The V gene's germline CDR1 is KGHSY and CDR2 FQNENV. V lost 2 bases, J lost 8 bases, and 15 bases lay in between. The CDR3 spells CASSQGRGAGGYTF. CDR3 bases: TGTGCCAGCAGCCAAGGTCGGGGAGCGGGGGGCTACACCTTC.

This chain joins TRBV27 and TRBJ2-1, with D perhaps TRBD1 (6 bases). The CDR3 sequence is 15 residues long. Germline CDR1 reads MNHEY; CDR2 reads SMNVEV (reference sequence). V lost 6 bases and J lost 2, with 14 bases in between. CDR3 sequence (DNA): TGTGCCAGCAGCCGGCTCCAGGGGCCCTACAATGAGCAGTTCTTC. This encodes CASSRLQGPYNEQFF.

Only a few counts were recorded for this clone. This rearrangement joins TRBV7-8 to TRBJ2-7; 8 nucleotides agree with TRBD2. Germline CDR1 reads SGHVS; CDR2 reads FQNEAQ. V shed 5 bases and J 4 bases; nucleotides not matched to a gene: 13. This CDR3 has 16 residues. CDR3 region: CASSPHTAGVIYEQYF. The CDR3 region has the DNA TGTGCCAGCAGCCCTCATACAGCGGGAGTGATATACGAGCAGTACTTC.

This chain links TRBV14 with TRBJ1-1, with D hard to call. CDR1 and CDR2 from the germline V gene are SGHDN and FVKESK. Trimming cost V 7 bases and J 4 bases, with 10 bases left between them. This CDR3 spans 12 amino acids. The CDR3 DNA reads as TGTGCCAGCATGTTGTCATCCACTGAAGCTTTCTTT. Its protein product is CASMLSSTEAFF.

This sequence joins TRBV19 and TRBJ1-1; D is unclear. The germline V gene has CDR1 LNHDA and CDR2 SQIVND (reference sequence). Trimming removed 3 bases from V and 1 base from J, with 9 bases in between. There are 14 residues in the CDR3. The CDR3 here is CASSIQSENTEAFF. The CDR3, as DNA: TGTGCCAGTAGTATCCAGTCTGAGAACACTGAAGCTTTCTTT.

This sequence joins TRBV5-8 and TRBJ1-3; 7 bases match TRBD1. Germline CDR1 reads SGHTS; CDR2 reads YDEGEE. The CDR3 totals 15 residues. The ends lost 4 bases at V and 9 bases at J; junction bases unmatched: 13. The CDR3 DNA follows: TGTGCCAGCAGCCCTTGGGCAGGGGACAGCGGCACCATATATTTT. It yields the protein CASSPWAGDSGTIYF.

In its sample, this clone was seen a few times. This sequence joins TRBV14 and TRBJ1-2; 11 nucleotides match TRBD1. Germline V gene lookup returns CDR1 SGHDN and CDR2 FVKESK. V trimming: 0 bases; J trimming: 5 bases; junction bases outside the gene matches: 8. The CDR3 has 17 amino acids. This CDR3 reads CASSQDIRTGGLYGYTF. As DNA, the CDR3 is TGTGCCAGCAGCCAAGATATCCGGACAGGGGGCTTGTATGGCTACACCTTC.

The chain uses TRBV19 and TRBJ1-1, with 7 bases matching TRBD1. This CDR3 has 12 residues. With V trimmed by 5 bases and J by 10 bases, 7 bases remained unmatched. Germline CDR1 reads LNHDA; CDR2 reads SQIVND (reference sequence). The CDR3 DNA reads TGTGCCAGTAGTGTTAGACAGGGCCCAGCTTTCTTT. This translates into CASSVRQGPAFF.

This clone was seen only once. The V gene is TRBV19, the J gene TRBJ1-2; 9 bases align to TRBD1. The CDR3 length is 15 residues. Trimming cost V 5 bases and J 4 bases; bases outside gene matches: 8. Germline V gene sequence: CDR1 LNHDA, CDR2 SQIVND (reference sequence). CDR3 nucleotide sequence: TGTGCCAGTAGTGGGACAGGGATGATCAGCTATGGCTACACCTTC. It encodes CASSGTGMISYGYTF.

V gene TRBV19 combines with J gene TRBJ2-3, with TRBD2 identical over 9 bases. The ends lost 3 bases at V and 1 base at J; junction bases unmatched: 11. The length of the CDR3 is 18 residues. The V gene's germline CDR1 is LNHDA and CDR2 SQIVND (reference sequence). This CDR3 is CASSMGIRRTSGTDTQYF. CDR3 coding DNA: TGTGCCAGTAGTATGGGTATAAGGAGGACTAGCGGCACAGATACGCAGTATTTT.